This T cell receptor (beta chain) originates from a study of sequential checkpoint blockade in melanoma. On the study more broadly: TCRbeta immunosequencing was performed on DNA from 75 to 95 pretreatment melanoma tumor samples. After nivolumab or ipilimumab alone, about 20 patients had week-13 rebiopsies.

The V and J ends lost 7 bases and 0 bases, in that order; junction bases with no gene match: 15. There are 18 residues in the CDR3. Germline lookup yields CDR1 MNHGY and CDR2 SAAAGT. This clone was detected only a few times. Described treatment: randomized to nivolumab then ipilimumab (arm A) or the reverse (arm B). The method was immunoSEQ multiplex PCR; TCRdb's version includes in-frame clones alone and lacks a portion of them. The data contain under 20,000 clones, about 25% of them singletons. The sequence was collected from a human donor with melanoma. The sample in question was tumor tissue (inferred from file names), obtained from a patient given nivolumab and ipilimumab in sequence. V and J are TRBV6-8 and TRBJ1-5; 7 bases fit TRBD1. The CDR3 coding sequence is TGTGCCAGCACCCGAGGACAGGCGGACCTCTATAGCAATCAGCCCCAGCATTTT. Translating gives CASTRGQADLYSNQPQHF.